This T cell receptor beta chain was identified in a study of T cells after yellow fever vaccination. Study-wide results and caveats: Reappearance after the booster was seen for most primary-vaccination clones, at 96% CD4 and 85% to 90% CD8.

The CDR3 consists of 16 residues. Losses at the gene ends were 3 bases for V and 9 bases for J; bases not matched to a gene: 14. Germline CDR1 SGHRS, CDR2 YFSETQ. TCRdb used MiXCR to reprocess the 5' RACE reads, holding one entry per CDR3 protein. The table includes 300,000 or so distinct CDR3 sequences, over 10% detected once. In this sample, this clonotype turned up a few times. The antigen remains undetermined. Sequencing used CD4+ T cells sorted from PBMCs, obtained 45 days after the yellow fever booster vaccination. The rearrangement links TRBV5-1 to TRBJ2-1, with TRBD1 matching 8 bases. The TCR was taken from a young man who received the YFV17D yellow fever vaccine. In DNA form, the CDR3 reads TGCGCCAGCAGCTCTCCGCTGGGACAGGCGGCAAGTGAGCAGTTCTTC. Encoded protein: CASSSPLGQAASEQFF.